These 30 T cell receptor beta chains came from one sample sequenced in a study of T cell repertoires in aging, cancer and after chemotherapy. A mixed TRB-A/B primer pool amplified rearranged TRB by multiplex touch-down PCR. MiXCR, run by TCRdb on the multiplex PCR reads, gives a single entry per CDR3 protein. The sample carries about 5,100 distinct CDR3 sequences, under 40% recorded once. The template was genomic DNA from peripheral blood, not RNA. Material: blood. The receptors were sampled from a human donor with a blood cancer.

The chain recombines TRBV12-3 or TRBV12-4 with TRBJ2-7; 11 nucleotides align to TRBD1. The CDR3 runs to 15 residues. Losses at the gene ends were 6 bases for V and 5 bases for J; bases not matched to a gene: 9. For the CDR3, the DNA is TGTGCCAGCAGCCGCCCGGGACAGGGGGTCCACGAGCAGTACTTC. This codes for CASSRPGQGVHEQYF.

On this clonotype: One junction end disagrees with the germline gene, perhaps due to a read error. The rearrangement links TRBV5-4 to TRBJ2-1, with D possibly matching TRBD1 (6 bases). Per the germline V gene, CDR1 is SGHNT and CDR2 is YYREEE (reference sequence). The CDR3 covers 11 residues. In nucleotides, the CDR3 is TGCGCCAGCAGCCAGGGGAATGAGCAGTTCTTC. Residues: CASSQGNEQFF.

The J gene is TRBJ2-2, the V gene TRBV18; D is undetermined. Trimming removed 2 bases at V and 0 bases at J, with 10 bases between. The germline gives CDR1 KGHSH, CDR2 LQKENI. The CDR3 has 16 residues. The DNA of the CDR3 is TGTGCCAGCTCACCATCGGCGGATCCGAACACCGGGGAGCTGTTTTTT. It encodes CASSPSADPNTGELFF.

This chain joins TRBV12-3 or TRBV12-4 and TRBJ2-2; TRBD2 might be the D (5 bases). CDR3 size: 14 residues. V was shortened by 1 base and J by 8 bases, with 11 bases between the two germline ends. CDR3 sequence (DNA): TGTGCCAGCAGTTTAGTGAGGGCCGGTGGGGAGCTGTTTTTT. It codes for CASSLVRAGGELFF.

Worth noting for this clonotype: One junction end does not reproduce the germline sequence, and a read error may be involved. The DNA of the CDR3 is TGTGCCATCAGTTTAACAGGGGCGTCTAGCAATCAGCCCCAGCATTTT. This codes for CAISLTGASSNQPQHF. The chain is built from TRBV6-5 and TRBJ1-5, with 7 bases lining up with TRBD1. Germline values: CDR1 MNHEY, CDR2 SVGAGI. The CDR3 extends over 16 amino acids.

This clonotype qualifies as medium-sized. This chain links TRBV30 with TRBJ1-1, with D uncertain. Germline V gives CDR1 GTSNPN, CDR2 SVGIG (reference sequence). Trimming cost V 0 bases and J 1 base, with 0 bases left between them. The CDR3 is 11 residues long. Here the CDR3 DNA reads TGTGCCTGGAGTGTGAACACTGAAGCTTTCTTT. Translating it yields CAWSVNTEAFF.

The chain recombines TRBV12-3 or TRBV12-4 with TRBJ1-1, with D possibly TRBD1 on 6 matching bases. This CDR3 spans 17 amino acids. Trimming stripped 3 bases from V and 1 base from J, with 18 bases between. CDR3 nucleotides: TGTGCCAGCAGTTTTTGGAGGGGGGGGAAGGGGAACACTGAAGCTTTCTTT. Amino acid sequence: CASSFWRGGKGNTEAFF.

This clonotype showed up just a few times. The chain carries TRBV5-4 and TRBJ2-7, with TRBD1 identical over 9 bases. The V gene's germline CDR1 is SGHNT and CDR2 YYREEE (reference sequence). This CDR3 region has 14 residues. With V trimmed by 2 bases and J by 6 bases, 6 bases remained unmatched. Here the CDR3 DNA reads TGTGCCAGCAGCTTACAGGGGGCAGTAGGCGAGCAGTACTTC. Translation gives CASSLQGAVGEQYF.

This clonotype has just a few counts. The rearrangement links TRBV5-6 to TRBJ2-5, with 12 nucleotides matching TRBD2. The germline CDR1 and CDR2 sequences are SGHDT and YYEEEE. V was clipped by 4 bases and J by 5 bases; unmatched bases: 9. CDR3 length: 16 residues. The chain's CDR3 is CASSRRLAGERETQYF. CDR3 in DNA: TGTGCCAGCAGCCGTAGACTAGCGGGAGAGAGGGAGACCCAGTACTTC.

This clonotype has more than one count but fewer than ten. This chain uses TRBV6-5 with TRBJ1-1; D ambiguous. This CDR3 has 17 amino acids. Trimming shortened V by 5 bases and J by 0 bases, and 19 bases separated the two germline ends. Germline V lookup: CDR1 MNHEY, CDR2 SVGAGI. The CDR3 protein is CASSLEAPGTVNTEAFF. The DNA of the CDR3 is TGTGCCAGCAGTCTGGAGGCCCCGGGAACAGTGAACACTGAAGCTTTCTTT.

V usage is TRBV20-1 and J usage is TRBJ1-6, with D tentatively TRBD1 (5 bases). CDR3 length: 14 residues. Germline CDR1 and CDR2: DFQATT and SNEGSKA (reference sequence). Trimming shortened V by 5 bases and J by 6 bases, and 14 bases separated the two germline ends. CDR3 sequence: CSAAIGGINSPLHF. CDR3 coding DNA: TGCAGTGCTGCTATCGGGGGAATTAATTCACCCCTCCACTTT.

The chain combines TRBV12-3 or TRBV12-4 with TRBJ1-1; 8 bases match TRBD1. The CDR3 spans 13 residues. With 5 bases clipped from V and 5 bases from J, the junction kept 4 bases outside the gene matches. CDR3 nucleotides: TGTGCCAGCAGTGCAACAGGGGGTACTGAAGCTTTCTTT. Its translation: CASSATGGTEAFF.

In its sample, this clonotype was seen a few times. CDR3 DNA sequence: TGTGCCAGCAGTGGGACTAGCGGGGCAGATACGCAGTATTTT. Translating it yields CASSGTSGADTQYF. The V and J genes are TRBV6-4 and TRBJ2-3; 12 bases fit TRBD2. In germline, CDR1 is MRHNA, CDR2 SNTAGT. V was clipped by 4 bases and J by 4 bases; unmatched bases: 0. This CDR3 comprises 14 residues.

This clonotype was counted once. It is unclear where the CDR3 begins or ends on the DNA, so no DNA is shown, and the CDR3 is as TCRdb lists it. The chain combines TRBV7-5 with TRBJ2-7; the table gives TRBD1 as D, unverified against the DNA. TRBV7-5 constitutes a pseudogene. From its first to its last residue, the CDR3 has 16 amino acids. The CDR3: CISVPEARTGDYEQYV.

Concerning this clonotype itself: At one end the junction does not follow the germline gene, possibly because of a read error. The rearrangement links TRBV5-1 to TRBJ2-2; D is unclear. This CDR3 has 15 residues. CDR1 SGHRS and CDR2 YFSETQ come from the germline V gene. The CDR3 DNA sequence: TGTGCCAGCAGCTTGGTGGGTAAGAACACCGGGGAGCTGTTTTTT. The encoded protein is CASSLVGKNTGELFF.

In this sample, this clonotype turned up a few times. This chain connects TRBV20-1 to TRBJ2-1; possibly TRBD2 for D (6 bases). The ends were cut back, 0 bases at V and 7 bases at J, with 13 bases in the middle. The CDR3 contains 14 residues. The germline gives CDR1 DFQATT, CDR2 SNEGSKA (reference sequence). CDR3 in amino acids: CSARDVKGRNEQFF. CDR3 nucleotides: TGCAGTGCTAGAGACGTCAAGGGGAGGAATGAGCAGTTCTTC.

In DNA form, the CDR3 reads TGTGCCAGCAGCTCGCAGATGTACCAAGAGACCCAGTACTTC. It yields the protein CASSSQMYQETQYF. This chain connects TRBV7-9 to TRBJ2-5; D is undetermined. V was shortened by 4 bases and J by 0 bases, with 9 bases between the two germline ends. The CDR3 spans 14 residues. Germline CDR1 and CDR2: SEHNR and FQNEAQ (reference sequence).

V is TRBV30 and J is TRBJ1-1; no reliable D call. CDR1 GTSNPN and CDR2 SVGIG come from the germline V gene (reference sequence). CDR3 size: 14 residues. Trimming removed 3 bases at V and 2 bases at J, with 13 bases between. The CDR3: CAWRGASGNTEAFF. The CDR3 DNA reads as TGTGCCTGGAGGGGAGCCTCCGGCAACACTGAAGCTTTCTTT.

This clonotype appeared a few times. J is TRBJ1-6 and V is TRBV19; D is uncertain. V lost 3 bases to trimming and J lost 8 bases, with 8 bases between them. The germline V gene encodes CDR1 LNHDA and CDR2 SQIVND (reference sequence). This CDR3 comprises 13 residues. CDR3 DNA sequence: TGTGCCAGTAGTATTTCCGTGGATTCACCCCTCCACTTT. This translates into CASSISVDSPLHF.

This clonotype was detected only a few times. The chain employs TRBV6-5 and TRBJ2-1, with 10 bases that match TRBD1. The CDR3 extends over 16 amino acids. Germline V lookup: CDR1 MNHEY, CDR2 SVGAGI. Germline trimming cut 4 bases from V and 4 bases from J; bases unmatched to any gene: 7. CDR3 loop: CASSSDRGLRYNEQFF. The CDR3 bases are TGTGCCAGCAGTTCCGACAGGGGGCTCCGATACAATGAGCAGTTCTTC.

V and J are TRBV10-3 and TRBJ2-1, with TRBD1 matching 8 bases. The germline V gene encodes CDR1 ENHRY and CDR2 SYGVKD. The CDR3 spans 15 residues. Unmatched junction bases numbered 10, after V lost 8 bases and J lost 4 bases. This CDR3 reads CAIGLLQGGYNEQFF. The DNA for the CDR3 is TGTGCCATCGGCCTGTTACAGGGGGGTTACAATGAGCAGTTCTTC.

This clonotype is hyperexpanded (1% or more). The CDR3 protein is CASSQGQPGDTIYF. In DNA form, the CDR3 reads TGTGCCAGCAGCCAGGGACAGCCCGGAGACACCATATATTTT. V and J are TRBV7-9 and TRBJ1-3, with TRBD1 matching over 7 bases. The trim removed 5 bases at V and 8 bases at J, leaving 9 bases unmatched. Germline values: CDR1 SEHNR, CDR2 FQNEAQ (reference sequence). CDR3 length: 14 amino acids.

The gene calls are TRBV7-9 and TRBJ1-4; a weak D match, TRBD1 (5 bases). Germline V gene sequence: CDR1 SEHNR, CDR2 FQNEAQ (reference sequence). CDR3 length equals 12 residues. V lost 3 bases and J 10 bases, leaving 9 bases between the germline ends. CDR3 DNA sequence: TGTGCCAGCAGCTTGGTTGGGGGAAAACTGTTTTTT. It is translated as CASSLVGGKLFF.

There are a few counts of this clonotype. The chain recombines TRBV6-1 with TRBJ2-1; TRBD2 matches at 8 bases. The CDR3 is made up of 14 amino acids. Looked up from germline, CDR1 is MNHNS and CDR2 is SASEGT. Trimming took 6 bases from V and 6 from J; bases not matched to a gene: 7. Written as DNA, the CDR3 is TGTGCCAGCAGAGGAACCGGGAGGGTCAATGAGCAGTTCTTC. Protein sequence: CASRGTGRVNEQFF.

This chain uses TRBV6-6 with TRBJ1-2; D may be TRBD1 (5 bases). V gave up 8 bases and J gave up 4 bases, with 8 bases separating them. The CDR3 consists of 11 residues. Germline V gives CDR1 MNHNY, CDR2 SVGAGI (reference sequence). The CDR3 region has the DNA TGTGCCAGCGCCGACAGCTATGGCTACACCTTC. Translation: CASADSYGYTF.

V is TRBV4-2 and J is TRBJ1-2; D unclear. CDR1 is LGHNA, CDR2 YNFKEQ, per germline. Trimming removed 1 base at V and 4 bases at J, with 13 bases between. This CDR3 is 15 amino acids long. This CDR3 is CASSQVKDSLYGYTF. The CDR3 region has the DNA TGTGCCAGCAGCCAAGTAAAAGACTCTCTCTATGGCTACACCTTC.

The V and J genes are TRBV11-1 and TRBJ2-3, with 7 bases aligning to TRBD2. This CDR3 comprises 15 residues. Germline trimming cut 7 bases from V and 5 bases from J; bases unmatched to any gene: 12. Germline CDR1 SGHAT, CDR2 FQDESV (reference sequence). CDR3 sequence (DNA): TGTGCCAGCACCACTAAGCGGGGTGCAGGAGATACGCAGTATTTT. Translating gives CASTTKRGAGDTQYF. The variable domain in full, completed from reference TRBV11-1 and TRBJ2-3, reads EAEVAQSPRYKITEKSQAVAFWCDPISGHATLYWYRQILGQGPELLVQFQDESVVDDSQLPKDRFSAERLKGVDSTLKIQPAELGDSAMYLCASTTKRGAGDTQYFGPGTRLTVL.

This clonotype was counted between two and nine times. The CDR3 DNA reads as TGTGCCAGTAGATGGACAGCGAACACTGAAGCTTTCTTT. Protein: CASRWTANTEAFF. The V call is TRBV19, the J call TRBJ1-1; a possible D gene is TRBD1 (6 bases). CDR3 length: 13 amino acids. Germline loops: CDR1 LNHDA, CDR2 SQIVND (reference sequence). The V gene lost 6 bases and the J gene lost 1 base, with 9 bases spanning the gap.

The rearrangement joins TRBV11-1 to TRBJ2-2; unclear D gene. CDR1 is SGHAT and CDR2 is FQDESV in the germline V gene (reference sequence). Between the trimmed V and J ends, which lost 8 bases and 4 bases, there was a span of 11 bases. This CDR3 is 13 amino acids long. The CDR3 loop reads CASPWPPTGELFF. DNA for the CDR3: TGTGCCAGCCCCTGGCCGCCCACCGGGGAGCTGTTTTTT.

This clonotype is labeled as medium-sized (0.01 to 0.1%). The chain has TRBV6-5 and TRBJ2-3; no firm D call. From germline, CDR1 is MNHEY and CDR2 SVGAGI. This CDR3 is built from 12 residues. Trimming stripped 7 bases from V and 2 bases from J, with 7 bases between. CDR3: CASNEPTDTQYF. The DNA for the CDR3 is TGTGCCAGCAACGAACCCACAGATACGCAGTATTTT.